This T cell receptor beta chain was observed in a study of radiation and T cells in renal cell carcinoma. Whole-study results and caveats: Pretreatment tumor biopsies were lacking, so baseline clonotypes are unknown.

Notes on this clone: The target antigen is unknown.

Time point meaning: blood 2 weeks post-SBRT. The treatment denotes: 15 Gy SBRT to primary tumor, nephrectomy 4 weeks later. After SBRT, blood was collected at 2 and 4 weeks, plus baseline. Clones were read by immunoSEQ multiplex PCR, and TCRdb kept only the in-frame ones, dropping some. The repertoire includes around 130,000 clones, 70% to 90% of them detected once, and 5.5% to 6.5% sits in the top ten. The CDR3 sequence is 15 residues long. Germline values: CDR1 LGHNA, CDR2 YSLEER. V was pared by 3 bases and J by 5 bases, with 17 bases between. The sequenced sample was blood, obtained from a patient whose treatment included radiotherapy and nephrectomy. This clonotype was obtained from a woman in her 70s with renal cell carcinoma. The chain recombines TRBV4-3 with TRBJ2-7, with D possibly matching TRBD2 (7 bases). In nucleotides, the CDR3 is TGCGCCAGCAGCCACCTGAGGGGGGGTAGGAACGAGCAGTACTTC. It codes for CASSHLRGGRNEQYF.